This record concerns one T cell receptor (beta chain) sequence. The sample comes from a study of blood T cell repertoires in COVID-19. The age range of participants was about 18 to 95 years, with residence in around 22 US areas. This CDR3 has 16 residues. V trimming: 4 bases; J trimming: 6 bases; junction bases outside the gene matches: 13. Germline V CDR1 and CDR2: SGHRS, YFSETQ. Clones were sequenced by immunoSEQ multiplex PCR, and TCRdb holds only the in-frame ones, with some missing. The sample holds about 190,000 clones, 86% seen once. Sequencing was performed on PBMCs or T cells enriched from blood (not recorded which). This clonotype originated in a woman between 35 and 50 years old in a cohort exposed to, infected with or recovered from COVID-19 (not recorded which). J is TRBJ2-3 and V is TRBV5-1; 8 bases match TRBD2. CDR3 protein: CASSLGPRGADDTQYF. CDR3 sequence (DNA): TGCGCCAGCAGCCTGGGGCCGCGGGGGGCGGACGATACGCAGTATTTT.